This T cell receptor beta chain was sequenced for a study of blood T cell repertoires in COVID-19. Study-wide context: Both acute and convalescent COVID-19 samples were obtained from the United States, Italy and Spain. Nucleic acid was either cDNA or gDNA, and it came from T cells, B-cell-depleted T cells, or PBMCs.

Sequenced by immunoSEQ multiplex PCR; TCRdb stores in-frame clones only, minus some. The sample yields 150,000 to 200,000 clones, about 86% seen once. Trimming removed 3 bases from V and 2 bases from J; junction bases left unmatched: 7. Germline lookup yields CDR1 MGHRA and CDR2 YSYEKL. The CDR3 spans 16 residues. The receptor was isolated from a man younger than 35 with active or convalescent COVID-19. The chain has TRBV4-1 and TRBJ2-3; 8 bases map to TRBD2. Sequencing was done on a sample of peripheral blood. CDR3 bases: TGCGCCAGCAGCCAGCGACAGCGGGGGTCCACAGATACGCAGTATTTT. Protein product: CASSQRQRGSTDTQYF.